The 17 T cell receptor beta chains given below trace back to one sample, sequenced in a study of vaccination and CD4 T cells after COVID-19. As for time point: late sampling 161 to 241 days after vaccination in a few convalescent patients. Treatment given: 10-day PBMC culture with coronavirus spike peptide pools or control peptides (ViraFEST assay). Their recognized antigens are unknown. The assay that was used to sequence DNA from cultured CD4+ T cells was the Oncomine TCR Beta short-read assay. Using its own MiXCR run on the PCR reads, TCRdb lists one record per CDR3 protein. In the table there are roughly 28,000 distinct CDR3 sequences, around 41% of which are singletons. Sequenced material: CD4+ T cells from blood, cultured in vitro, taken about 7 months after SARS-CoV-2 vaccination. The source is a human donor who had recovered from COVID-19.

The rearrangement joins TRBV7-8 to TRBJ2-1; 11 bases match TRBD2. This CDR3 region has 14 residues. CDR1 and CDR2 from the germline V gene are SGHVS and FQNEAQ. Losses at the gene ends were 1 base for V and 9 bases for J; bases not matched to a gene: 2. The CDR3 protein is CASSLELAGAEQFF. The CDR3 region has the DNA TGTGCCAGCAGCTTAGAACTAGCGGGAGCTGAGCAGTTCTTC.

In its sample, this clonotype ranks as medium-sized (0.01 to 0.1%). The V and J genes are TRBV15 and TRBJ2-5; D might be TRBD2 (6 bases). Deletions cut 3 bases from V and 7 bases from J, with 24 bases between. CDR1 and CDR2 (germline): LNHNV, YYDKDF (reference sequence). This CDR3 is 17 amino acids long. CDR3 in amino acids: CATSRGGTTMSMGTQYF. Here the CDR3 DNA reads TGTGCCACCAGCAGGGGCGGGACGACAATGTCTATGGGGACCCAGTACTTC.

This clonotype was seen more than once but under ten times. This sequence joins TRBV20-1 and TRBJ2-7; 7 bases are shared with TRBD1. Germline assignment: CDR1 DFQATT and CDR2 SNEGSKA (reference sequence). CDR3 length: 14 amino acids. The junction had 10 bases not matched to a gene; V was cut back by 6 bases and J by 2 bases. The DNA of the CDR3 is TGCAGTGCCCCTGCATCAGGACAGGCCTACGAGCAGTACTTC. Residues: CSAPASGQAYEQYF.

The chain uses TRBV9 and TRBJ2-3, with a weak D call TRBD1 (5 bases). V was pared by 1 base and J by 8 bases, with 11 bases between. This CDR3 region has 13 residues. Germline values: CDR1 SGDLS, CDR2 YYNGEE. CDR3 protein: CASSVTQGLTQYF. CDR3 sequence (DNA): TGTGCCAGCAGCGTAACGCAGGGTCTTACGCAGTATTTT. Based on the CDR3 plus reference TRBV9 and TRBJ2-3, the full variable domain is DSGVTQTPKHLITATGQRVTLRCSPRSGDLSVYWYQQSLDQGLQFLIQYYNGEERAKGNILERFSAQQFPDLHSELNLSSLELGDSALYFCASSVTQGLTQYFGPGTRLTVL.

This sequence joins TRBV20-1 and TRBJ2-7, with TRBD1 matching over 7 bases. J gave up 3 bases and V 6 bases, and 8 bases lay outside the gene matches. CDR1 is DFQATT, CDR2 SNEGSKA, per germline (reference sequence). This CDR3 has 13 residues. The DNA of the CDR3 is TGCAGTGCCCCGGGACAGACTTTCTACGAGCAGTACTTC. It yields the protein CSAPGQTFYEQYF.

This clonotype was seen a handful of times. This chain connects TRBV7-3 to TRBJ2-5; D gene unclear. The V end lost 2 bases, the J end lost 5 bases, and 9 bases lay between the germline ends. Germline V gene lookup returns CDR1 SGHTA and CDR2 FQGTGA. The CDR3 loop spans 13 amino acids. CDR3 loop: CASSLSGGETQYF. CDR3 nucleotide sequence: TGTGCCAGCAGCTTATCCGGTGGGGAGACCCAGTACTTC.

This clonotype has a handful of counts. V is TRBV11-3 and J is TRBJ1-1; unclear D gene. The CDR3 length is 9 residues. Germline assignment: CDR1 SGHNT and CDR2 YENEEA. V dropped 5 bases and J dropped 7 bases, with 2 bases sitting between them. CDR3 protein: CASSVEAFF. The CDR3 DNA reads as TGTGCCAGCAGCGTTGAAGCTTTCTTT.

This clonotype is a singleton in its sample. J is TRBJ2-5 and V is TRBV6-2 or TRBV6-3; 8 nucleotides align to TRBD2. Trimming removed 7 bases from V and 3 bases from J; junction bases left unmatched: 22. This CDR3 comprises 19 residues. The germline V gene has CDR1 MNHEY and CDR2 SVGEGT. The chain's CDR3 is CASTRREVPSLRAEETQYF. The CDR3 bases are TGTGCCAGCACCCGGCGGGAGGTCCCATCCCTCCGCGCCGAAGAGACCCAGTACTTC.

This clonotype showed up just a few times. The chain recombines TRBV20-1 with TRBJ1-5; D is unclear. V lost 7 bases to trimming and J lost 2 bases, with 9 bases between them. CDR3 length equals 12 residues. Germline values: CDR1 DFQATT, CDR2 SNEGSKA (reference sequence). The CDR3: CSVLSGNQPQHF. As DNA, the CDR3 is TGCAGTGTTTTATCGGGCAATCAGCCCCAGCATTTT.

The chain couples TRBV10-3 to TRBJ2-1; no clear D. CDR1 is ENHRY and CDR2 is SYGVKD in the germline V gene. The CDR3 is 11 amino acids. Trimming stripped 4 bases from V and 5 bases from J, with 3 bases between. The CDR3 loop is CAISAHNEQFF. CDR3 DNA sequence: TGTGCCATCAGTGCTCACAATGAGCAGTTCTTC.

The rearrangement uses TRBV6-2 or TRBV6-3 and TRBJ1-1; 7 positions agree with TRBD1. CDR1 is MNHEY, CDR2 SVGEGT, per germline. J gave up 0 bases and V 7 bases, and 5 bases lay outside the gene matches. The CDR3 loop spans 14 amino acids. Here the CDR3 DNA reads TGTGCCAGCAAGACAGGGAACATGAACACTGAAGCTTTCTTT. This translates into CASKTGNMNTEAFF.

V gene TRBV19 combines with J gene TRBJ2-3, with 8 bases fitting TRBD2. CDR3 size: 16 residues. From germline, CDR1 is LNHDA and CDR2 SQIVND (reference sequence). The ends lost 5 bases at V and 2 bases at J; junction bases unmatched: 9. CDR3 region: CASSGERETNTDTQYF. The CDR3 DNA reads as TGTGCCAGTAGTGGAGAGCGGGAGACAAACACAGATACGCAGTATTTT.

The J gene is TRBJ2-7, the V gene TRBV18, with D maybe TRBD2 (6 bases). Germline assignment: CDR1 KGHSH and CDR2 LQKENI. The CDR3 loop spans 14 amino acids. Trimming removed 2 bases at V and 2 bases at J, with 10 bases between. The CDR3 coding sequence is TGTGCCAGCTCACCAGGGGCGGGAACCTACGAGCAGTACTTC. Protein: CASSPGAGTYEQYF.

The V call is TRBV29-1, the J call TRBJ2-3, with 13 bases aligning to TRBD2. Germline V gene lookup returns CDR1 SQVTM and CDR2 ANQGSEA. The CDR3 runs to 12 residues. The ends lost 7 bases at V and 9 bases at J; junction bases unmatched: 4. The DNA for the CDR3 is TGCAGCGCCGGACTAGCGGGAGTCACGCAGTATTTT. Protein: CSAGLAGVTQYF.

This sequence joins TRBV6-5 and TRBJ2-7; 8 nucleotides line up with TRBD1. There are 16 residues in the CDR3. The V and J ends lost 4 bases and 7 bases, in that order; junction bases with no gene match: 15. The germline CDR1 and CDR2 sequences are MNHEY and SVGAGI. CDR3 bases: TGTGCCAGCAGTTCTTCCGGCGGGACAGGTTATGGTGAGCAGTACTTC. Translation gives CASSSSGGTGYGEQYF.

The gene calls are TRBV18 and TRBJ2-5; no clear D gene. Deletions cut 7 bases from V and 1 base from J, with 10 bases between. Per the germline V gene, CDR1 is KGHSH and CDR2 is LQKENI. The CDR3 runs to 13 residues. The CDR3 sequence: CASLTTSQETQYF. The CDR3 nucleotides are TGTGCCAGCTTAACGACAAGCCAAGAGACCCAGTACTTC.

The J gene is TRBJ2-1, the V gene TRBV29-1, with D hard to call. The CDR3 length is 12 residues. V was trimmed by 6 bases and J by 8 bases, leaving 14 bases between them. The V gene's germline CDR1 is SQVTM and CDR2 ANQGSEA. The CDR3 sequence: CSVCGFGDEQFF. The CDR3 region has the DNA TGCAGCGTGTGTGGATTCGGCGATGAGCAGTTCTTC.